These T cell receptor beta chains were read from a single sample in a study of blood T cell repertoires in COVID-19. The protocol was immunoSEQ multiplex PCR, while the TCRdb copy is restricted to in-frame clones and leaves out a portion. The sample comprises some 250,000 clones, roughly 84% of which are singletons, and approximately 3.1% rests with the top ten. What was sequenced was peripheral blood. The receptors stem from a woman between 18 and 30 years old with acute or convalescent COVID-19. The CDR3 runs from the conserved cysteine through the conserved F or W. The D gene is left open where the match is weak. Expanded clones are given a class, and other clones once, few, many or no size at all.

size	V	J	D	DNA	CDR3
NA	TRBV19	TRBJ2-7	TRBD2	TGTGCCAGTTCTAGCGGGAGGAGCGTAGCCTACGAGCAGTACTTC	CASSSGRSVAYEQYF
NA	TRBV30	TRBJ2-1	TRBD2	TGTGCCTGTAGCGGGAGGGAATCCTACAATGAGCAGTTCTTC	CACSGRESYNEQFF
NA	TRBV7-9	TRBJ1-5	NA	TGTGCCAGCAGCTTAGAAGGGGTTTTAAGCAATCAGCCCCAGCATTTT	CASSLEGVLSNQPQHF
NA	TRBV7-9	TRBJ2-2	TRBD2	TGTGCCAGCAGCTCATTAGATCTTAGCGGGAGTATTTCTACCGGGGAGCTGTTTTTT	CASSSLDLSGSISTGELFF
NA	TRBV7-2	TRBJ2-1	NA	TGTGCCAGCAGCAGGGGTAGTCCAACGCATGAGCAGTTCTTC	CASSRGSPTHEQFF
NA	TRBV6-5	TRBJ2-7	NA	TGTGCCAGCAGTTACTCGTCCCACATCTCCTACGAGCAGTACTTC	CASSYSSHISYEQYF
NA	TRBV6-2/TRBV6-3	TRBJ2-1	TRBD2	TGTGCCAGCAGTTACTTGGCGGGAGGCTACAATGAGCAGTTCTTC	CASSYLAGGYNEQFF
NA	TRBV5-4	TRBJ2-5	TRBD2	TGTGCCAGCAGCTTGGTCCGACTAGCGGGAGTCTGGGAGACCCAGTACTTC	CASSLVRLAGVWETQYF
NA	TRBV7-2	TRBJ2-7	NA	TGTGCCAGCACCCCAGACAGAACCTACGAGCAGTACTTC	CASTPDRTYEQYF
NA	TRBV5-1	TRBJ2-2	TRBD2	TGCGCCAGCAGCTTTAGCCTAGCGGGGATGAACACCGGGGAGCTGTTTTTT	CASSFSLAGMNTGELFF
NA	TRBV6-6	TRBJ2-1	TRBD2	TGTGCCAGCAGTAAACTAGCGGAGGGCCCGCGGGGTGAGCAGTTCTTC	CASSKLAEGPRGEQFF
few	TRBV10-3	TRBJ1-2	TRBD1	TGTGCCATCAGCAAAGGACAGGGTGGCTATGGCTACACCTTC	CAISKGQGGYGYTF
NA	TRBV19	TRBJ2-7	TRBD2	TGTGCCAGTAGTGCCAGTAGCGGGAGGGGGAACGAGCAGTACTTC	CASSASSGRGNEQYF
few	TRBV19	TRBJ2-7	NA	TGTGCCAGTACCGAGGGGCTAGCGTTCGACGAGCAGTACTTC	CASTEGLAFDEQYF
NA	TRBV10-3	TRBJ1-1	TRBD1	TGTGCCATCAGTGGCGGGGACAGCACTGAAGCTTTCTTT	CAISGGDSTEAFF
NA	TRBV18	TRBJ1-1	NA	TGTGCCAGCTCACCAGAGGGAGCATTGGCCACTGAAGCTTTCTTT	CASSPEGALATEAFF
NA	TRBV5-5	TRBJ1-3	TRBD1	TGTGCCAGCAGCTTGGATGGACAGGGGGCCTACACCATATATTTT	CASSLDGQGAYTIYF
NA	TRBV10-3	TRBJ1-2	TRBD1	TGTGCCATCAGTGAGCCCGGTTACAGGGGAGTACATGGCTACACCTTC	CAISEPGYRGVHGYTF
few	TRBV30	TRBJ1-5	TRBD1	TGTGCCTGGGGACAGGGCGGGGGTCAGCCCCAGCATTTT	CAWGQGGGQPQHF
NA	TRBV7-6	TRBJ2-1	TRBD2	TGTGCCAGCAGCTTCGGGCGGGAGTACAATGAGCAGTTCTTC	CASSFGREYNEQFF
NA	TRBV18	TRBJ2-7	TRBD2	TGTGCCAGCTCCCCCGGACTAGCGGGTTACTACGAGCAGTACTTC	CASSPGLAGYYEQYF
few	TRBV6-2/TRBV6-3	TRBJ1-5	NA	TGTGCCAGCAGTTACGGCCCGGGTAGGAGCAATCAGCCCCAGCATTTT	CASSYGPGRSNQPQHF
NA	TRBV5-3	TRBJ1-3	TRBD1	TGTGCCAGAAGCTCAAACCGGGACAGGGAATCTGGAAACACCATATATTTT	CARSSNRDRESGNTIYF
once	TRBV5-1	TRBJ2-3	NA	TGCGCCAGCAGCTTGGGGCGACTAGGTAGCACAGATACGCAGTATTTT	CASSLGRLGSTDTQYF
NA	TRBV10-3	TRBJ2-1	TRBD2	TGTGCCATCAGGCCACTAGCGGGAGGGGGTGAGAATGAGCAGTTCTTC	CAIRPLAGGGENEQFF